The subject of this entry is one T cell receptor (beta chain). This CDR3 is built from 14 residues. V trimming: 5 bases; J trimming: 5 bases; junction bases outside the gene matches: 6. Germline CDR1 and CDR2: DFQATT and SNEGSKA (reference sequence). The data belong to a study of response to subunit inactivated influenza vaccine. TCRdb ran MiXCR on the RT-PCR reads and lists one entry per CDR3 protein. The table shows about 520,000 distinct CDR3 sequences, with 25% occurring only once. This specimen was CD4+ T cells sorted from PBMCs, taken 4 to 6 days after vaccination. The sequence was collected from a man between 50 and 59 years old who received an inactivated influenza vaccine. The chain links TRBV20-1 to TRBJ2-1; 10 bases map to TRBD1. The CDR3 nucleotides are TGCAGTGCTCCTGACAGGGGGCCTAACAATGAGCAGTTCTTC. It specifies CSAPDRGPNNEQFF.